Shown below are 28 T cell receptor beta chains from a single sample sequenced in a study of OX40 agonist ivuxolimab in advanced cancers. Clones were read by immunoSEQ multiplex PCR, and TCRdb kept only the in-frame ones, dropping some. Of 55,000 to 75,000 clones listed, around 83% are singletons. The sequencing used CD4+ or CD8+ T cells sorted from blood, collected in a trial of the OX40 agonist ivuxolimab. The receptor source for this set is an adult with an advanced solid tumor such as melanoma, head and neck, liver or kidney cancer.

This chain connects TRBV7-3 to TRBJ1-3, with a possible D match to TRBD1 (5 bases). CDR3 length equals 14 residues. Trimming stripped 5 bases from V and 8 bases from J, with 16 bases between. Per germline, CDR1 SGHTA and CDR2 FQGTGA. Here the CDR3 reads CASSRAGTEDTIYF. The DNA of the CDR3 is TGTGCCAGCAGCCGCGCCGGGACCGAGGACACCATATATTTT.

The chain combines TRBV19 with TRBJ2-1, with 7 bases lining up with TRBD2. The junction had 3 bases not matched to a gene; V was cut back by 9 bases and J by 10 bases. The CDR3 has 10 residues. CDR1 is LNHDA, CDR2 SQIVND, per germline (reference sequence). In nucleotides, the CDR3 is TGTGCCAGCTCGCGGGGGGAGCAGTTCTTC. As protein: CASSRGEQFF.

The chain recombines TRBV6-6 with TRBJ1-1; D gene unclear. The length of the CDR3 is 13 residues. Germline loops: CDR1 MNHNY, CDR2 SVGAGI (reference sequence). V was clipped by 4 bases and J by 5 bases, with 11 bases between them. This CDR3 reads CASSSAPGTEAFF. The CDR3 coding sequence is TGTGCCAGCAGTTCCGCACCGGGGACTGAAGCTTTCTTT.

This clone appeared a single time. V and J are TRBV7-6 and TRBJ1-2, with D possibly TRBD1 on 6 matching bases. The germline gives CDR1 SGHVS, CDR2 FNYEAQ. V lost 5 bases and J 8 bases, leaving 18 bases between the germline ends. The CDR3 is made up of 14 amino acids. The CDR3 protein is CASSPTYRAGGYTF. The CDR3 bases are TGTGCCAGCAGCCCTACCTACAGGGCAGGCGGCTACACCTTC.

V is TRBV20-1 and J is TRBJ1-2; D call uncertain. V gave up 1 base and J gave up 4 bases, with 1 base separating them. Germline V gene sequence: CDR1 DFQATT, CDR2 SNEGSKA (reference sequence). CDR3 length: 10 residues. The CDR3 loop is CSARGYGYTF. CDR3 in DNA: TGCAGTGCTAGAGGCTATGGCTACACCTTC.

The chain recombines TRBV19 with TRBJ1-2; the match to TRBD1 covers 7 bases. The J segment lost 2 bases and the V segment lost 4 bases, leaving 10 bases of the junction unmatched. CDR3 size: 16 residues. Germline assignment: CDR1 LNHDA and CDR2 SQIVND (reference sequence). The CDR3 DNA is TGTGCCAGTAGTAGGGGGGACAGCATCGACAACTATGGCTACACCTTC. Amino acids: CASSRGDSIDNYGYTF.

The CDR3: CASSPREGTGELFF. The CDR3 coding sequence is TGTGCCAGCTCACCACGGGAGGGGACCGGGGAGCTGTTTTTT. The rearrangement links TRBV18 to TRBJ2-2; 7 nucleotides align to TRBD2. V gave up 1 base and J gave up 5 bases; unmatched junction bases: 1. Germline CDR1 and CDR2: KGHSH and LQKENI. CDR3 size: 14 residues.

The chain combines TRBV11-2 with TRBJ2-1, with 11 nucleotides matching TRBD2. Germline V lookup: CDR1 SGHAT, CDR2 FQNNGV. The CDR3 runs to 16 residues. V lost 6 bases to trimming and J lost 3 bases; unmatched junction nucleotides: 7. CDR3 coding DNA: TGTGCCAGCAGTCGTCTAGCGGGGGGCCTCTACAATGAGCAGTTCTTC. Translating it yields CASSRLAGGLYNEQFF.

V and J are TRBV6-1 and TRBJ1-5; D remains unclear. Germline V lookup: CDR1 MNHNS, CDR2 SASEGT. The ends were cut back, 2 bases at V and 7 bases at J, with 12 bases in the middle. CDR3 length equals 14 residues. In nucleotides, the CDR3 is TGTGCCAGCAGTGAAAACGGGTCCAGACAGCCCCAGCATTTT. Amino acid sequence: CASSENGSRQPQHF.

The rearrangement uses TRBV2 and TRBJ1-3; D is undetermined. Germline CDR1 and CDR2: SNHLY and FYNNEI. CDR3 size: 15 residues. Deletions cut 6 bases from V and 4 bases from J, with 16 bases between. The CDR3 region has the DNA TGTGCCAGCAGCACGCGCCGGGTCTACGGAAACACCATATATTTT. The encoded protein is CASSTRRVYGNTIYF.

The rearrangement joins TRBV19 to TRBJ1-5; the D gene is possibly TRBD1 (5 bases). V shed 6 bases and J shed 7 bases, with 13 bases lying between them. Per the germline V gene, CDR1 is LNHDA and CDR2 is SQIVND (reference sequence). The CDR3 extends over 13 amino acids. CDR3 sequence reads: CASSAERGQPQHF. For the CDR3, the DNA is TGTGCCAGTAGCGCTGAGAGGGGACAGCCCCAGCATTTT.

This chain links TRBV29-1 with TRBJ2-5, with TRBD2 matching over 8 bases. The germline V gene has CDR1 SQVTM and CDR2 ANQGSEA. The CDR3 spans 13 residues. The V segment lost 7 bases and the J segment 5 bases; nucleotides outside the gene matches: 9. CDR3 in amino acids: CSAGRGAGETQYF. CDR3 nucleotides: TGCAGCGCCGGGAGGGGGGCGGGGGAGACCCAGTACTTC.

The CDR3 sequence is CASSPIRDANEKLFF. The CDR3 region has the DNA TGTGCCAGCAGCCCCATCCGGGATGCTAATGAAAAACTGTTTTTT. The chain employs TRBV7-9 and TRBJ1-4; D not certain. The CDR3 has 15 amino acids. V lost 5 bases and J lost 3, with 13 bases in between. Germline assignment: CDR1 SEHNR and CDR2 FQNEAQ (reference sequence).

The CDR3 loop reads CASSLAGALEAFF. The CDR3 region has the DNA TGTGCCAGCAGCTTAGCAGGGGCTCTTGAAGCTTTCTTT. This chain links TRBV11-2 with TRBJ1-1; D may be TRBD1 (6 bases). This CDR3 has 13 amino acids. Germline lookup yields CDR1 SGHAT and CDR2 FQNNGV. The V gene lost 1 base and the J gene lost 7 bases, with 10 bases spanning the gap.

As to this clone: Other DNA variants within this sample encode the same CDR3. The chain combines TRBV7-3 with TRBJ1-6; D is perhaps TRBD1 (5 bases). V dropped 2 bases and J dropped 7 bases, with 9 bases sitting between them. The CDR3 has 14 residues. Germline V CDR1 and CDR2: SGHTA, FQGTGA. The CDR3 loop is CASSLGTGNSPLHF. CDR3 nucleotides: TGTGCCAGCAGCTTAGGGACGGGGAATTCACCCCTCCACTTT. The full variable domain, its missing parts supplied by reference TRBV7-3 and TRBJ1-6, is GAGVSQTPSNKVTEKGKYVELRCDPISGHTALYWYRQSLGQGPEFLIYFQGTGAADDSGLPNDRFFAVRPEGSVSTLKIQRTERGDSAVYLCASSLGTGNSPLHFGNGTRLTVT.

The chain couples TRBV5-1 to TRBJ2-1; the D is unclear. Trimming pared 2 bases from V and 13 bases from J, leaving 10 bases between. Germline V gives CDR1 SGHRS, CDR2 YFSETQ. This CDR3 is built from 11 residues. The CDR3 reads CASSLAERQFF. CDR3 in DNA: TGCGCCAGCAGCTTAGCTGAACGACAGTTCTTC.

The rearrangement uses TRBV4-3 and TRBJ2-7; TRBD2 might be the D (6 bases). Germline V gives CDR1 LGHNA, CDR2 YSLEER. Trimming stripped 4 bases from V and 3 bases from J, with 16 bases between. This CDR3 is built from 15 residues. The DNA of the CDR3 is TGCGCCAGCAGCCTTAGACCTCTGGGGGGCTACGAGCAGTACTTC. It yields the protein CASSLRPLGGYEQYF.

The chain employs TRBV5-4 and TRBJ2-3; D may be TRBD2 (6 bases). The CDR3 consists of 15 residues. CDR1 SGHNT and CDR2 YYREEE come from the germline V gene (reference sequence). Trimming removed 3 bases from V and 4 bases from J, with 15 bases in between. The CDR3 region has the DNA TGTGCCAGCAGCTGGGGCGCTTCGGGGGCAGATACGCAGTATTTT. Its translation is CASSWGASGADTQYF.

This CDR3 is CASSIRFQETQYF. The CDR3 nucleotides are TGTGCCAGTAGTATTCGATTCCAAGAGACCCAGTACTTC. This sequence joins TRBV19 and TRBJ2-5; the D is unclear. V lost 3 bases to trimming and J lost 1 base, with 6 bases between them. There are 13 residues in the CDR3. Germline CDR1 and CDR2: LNHDA and SQIVND (reference sequence).

The chain joins TRBV10-3 to TRBJ2-7; D is uncertain. Trimming removed 0 bases from V and 5 bases from J, with 14 bases in between. Germline V CDR1 and CDR2: ENHRY, SYGVKD. The CDR3 has 15 residues. The CDR3: CAISESDGGLDEQYF. Written as DNA, the CDR3 is TGTGCCATCAGTGAGTCGGACGGCGGATTAGACGAGCAGTACTTC.

This chain joins TRBV9 and TRBJ2-5; D unclear. CDR1 and CDR2 from the germline V gene are SGDLS and YYNGEE. Deletions cut 0 bases from V and 1 base from J, with 7 bases between. CDR3 size: 14 residues. CDR3 in DNA: TGTGCCAGCAGCGTAGGAACTATCCAAGAGACCCAGTACTTC. It is translated as CASSVGTIQETQYF.

CDR3 in amino acids: CASTQAAALSGNTIYF. In DNA, the CDR3 is TGTGCCAGCACCCAGGCGGCAGCACTCTCTGGAAACACCATATATTTT. The chain is built from TRBV19 and TRBJ1-3, with D uncertain. Germline V gene data show CDR1 as LNHDA and CDR2 as SQIVND (reference sequence). The CDR3 covers 16 residues. V was trimmed by 9 bases and J by 0 bases, leaving 18 bases between them. Combining the CDR3 with reference TRBV19 and TRBJ1-3 gives the whole variable domain DGGITQSPKYLFRKEGQNVTLSCEQNLNHDAMYWYRQDPGQGLRLIYYSQIVNDFQKGDIAEGYSVSREKKESFPLTVTSAQKNPTAFYLCASTQAAALSGNTIYFGEGSWLTVV.

The chain joins TRBV7-9 to TRBJ2-7, with TRBD2 identical over 7 bases. This CDR3 comprises 13 residues. V was clipped by 5 bases and J by 6 bases; unmatched bases: 7. Germline CDR1 reads SEHNR; CDR2 reads FQNEAQ (reference sequence). The CDR3 spells CASSPTPGGEQYF. The CDR3 DNA follows: TGTGCCAGCAGCCCTACCCCGGGGGGCGAGCAGTACTTC. The full variable domain, completed using reference TRBV7-9 and TRBJ2-7, is DTGVSQNPRHKITKRGQNVTFRCDPISEHNRLYWYRQTLGQGPEFLTYFQNEAQLEKSRLLSDRFSAERPKGSFSTLEIQRTEQGDSAMYLCASSPTPGGEQYFGPGTRLTVT.

V usage is TRBV7-2 and J usage is TRBJ2-3; 8 bases align to TRBD2. The CDR3 has 15 residues. Unmatched junction bases numbered 4, after V lost 1 base and J lost 4 bases. The V gene's germline CDR1 is SGHTA and CDR2 FQGNSA. The CDR3 spells CASSLVGTRSDTQYF. The CDR3 DNA is TGTGCCAGCAGCTTAGTAGGGACTAGGTCAGATACGCAGTATTTT.

This sequence joins TRBV5-1 and TRBJ1-1; TRBD1 is a possible D gene (6 bases). V was cut by 6 bases and J by 2 bases, with 17 bases left in between. The germline gives CDR1 SGHRS, CDR2 YFSETQ. The CDR3 runs 15 residues. The CDR3 is CASTRAGDINTEAFF. DNA for the CDR3: TGCGCCAGCACCCGGGCAGGGGACATTAACACTGAAGCTTTCTTT.

V usage is TRBV5-1 and J usage is TRBJ2-5; TRBD1 agrees at 8 bases. V lost 5 bases and J lost 5; bases outside the gene matches: 8. Germline V gene lookup returns CDR1 SGHRS and CDR2 YFSETQ. This CDR3 region has 14 residues. CDR3 region: CASSRDRTMETQYF. CDR3 nucleotide sequence: TGCGCCAGCAGTCGGGACAGGACGATGGAGACCCAGTACTTC.

The J gene is TRBJ1-6, the V gene TRBV27, with D possibly being TRBD1 (5 bases). The CDR3 extends over 18 amino acids. The germline V and J ends were trimmed by 3 bases and 8 bases, with 23 bases remaining between them. CDR1 and CDR2 (germline): MNHEY, SMNVEV (reference sequence). In DNA, the CDR3 is TGTGCCAGCAGTTTTCCGGGACTTTTTAGGATTTTGGATTCACCCCTCCACTTT. Its protein is CASSFPGLFRILDSPLHF.

This chain links TRBV18 with TRBJ2-5, with 7 bases aligning to TRBD1. V shed 2 bases, J shed 2 bases, and the junction held 8 bases outside the gene matches. Germline V gene data show CDR1 as KGHSH and CDR2 as LQKENI. This CDR3 region has 16 residues. This chain's CDR3 is CASSPEQGWQQETQYF. The DNA for the CDR3 is TGTGCCAGCTCACCAGAACAGGGGTGGCAACAAGAGACCCAGTACTTC.